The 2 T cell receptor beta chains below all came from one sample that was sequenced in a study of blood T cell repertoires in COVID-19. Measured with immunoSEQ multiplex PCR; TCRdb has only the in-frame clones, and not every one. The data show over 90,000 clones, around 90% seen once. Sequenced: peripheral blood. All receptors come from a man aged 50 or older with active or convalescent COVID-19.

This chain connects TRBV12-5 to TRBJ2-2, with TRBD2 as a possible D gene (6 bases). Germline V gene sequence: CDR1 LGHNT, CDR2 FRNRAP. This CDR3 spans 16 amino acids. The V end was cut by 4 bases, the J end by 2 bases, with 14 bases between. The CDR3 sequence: CASGSLDYLNTGELFF. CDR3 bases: TGTGCTAGTGGTTCGTTGGACTATCTCAACACCGGGGAGCTGTTTTTT. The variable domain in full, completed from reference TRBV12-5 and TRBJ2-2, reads DARVTQTPRHKVTEMGQEVTMRCQPILGHNTVFWYRQTMMQGLELLAYFRNRAPLDDSGMPKDRFSAEMPDATLATLKIQPSEPRDSAVYFCASGSLDYLNTGELFFGEGSRLTVL.

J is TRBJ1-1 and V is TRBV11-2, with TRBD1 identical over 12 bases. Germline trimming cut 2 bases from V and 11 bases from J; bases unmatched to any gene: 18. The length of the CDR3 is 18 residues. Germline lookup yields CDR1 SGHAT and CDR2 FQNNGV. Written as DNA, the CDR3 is TGTGCCAGCAGCTTAACTAATCGCAATCCTAGGGACAGGGGGCATGCTTTCTTT. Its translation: CASSLTNRNPRDRGHAFF.